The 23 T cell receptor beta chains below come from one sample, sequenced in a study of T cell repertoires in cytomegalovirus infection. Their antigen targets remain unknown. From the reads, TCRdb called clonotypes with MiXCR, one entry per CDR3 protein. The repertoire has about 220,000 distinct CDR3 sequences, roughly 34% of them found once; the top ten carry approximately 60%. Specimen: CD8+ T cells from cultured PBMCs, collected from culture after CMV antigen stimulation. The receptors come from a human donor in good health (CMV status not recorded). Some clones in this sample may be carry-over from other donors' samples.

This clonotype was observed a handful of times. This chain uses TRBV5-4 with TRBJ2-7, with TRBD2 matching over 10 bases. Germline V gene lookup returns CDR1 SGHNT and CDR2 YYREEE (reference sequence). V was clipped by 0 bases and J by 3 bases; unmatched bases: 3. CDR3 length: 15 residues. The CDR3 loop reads CASSLVPSGSYEQYF. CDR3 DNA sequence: TGTGCCAGCAGCTTGGTGCCTAGCGGGAGCTACGAGCAGTACTTC.

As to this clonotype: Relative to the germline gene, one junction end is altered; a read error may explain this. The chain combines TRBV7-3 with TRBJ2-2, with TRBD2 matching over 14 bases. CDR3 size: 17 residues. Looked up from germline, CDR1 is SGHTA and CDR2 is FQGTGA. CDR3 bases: TGTGACAGCAGCTTTTCCGGGACTAGCGGGAGAACCGGGGAGCTGTTTTTT. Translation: CDSSFSGTSGRTGELFF.

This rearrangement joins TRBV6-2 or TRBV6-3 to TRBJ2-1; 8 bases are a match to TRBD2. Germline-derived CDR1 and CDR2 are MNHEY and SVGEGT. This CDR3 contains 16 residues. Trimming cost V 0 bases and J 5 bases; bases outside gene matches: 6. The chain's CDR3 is CASSYSEREFHNEQFF. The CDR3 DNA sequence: TGTGCCAGCAGTTACTCGGAGCGGGAGTTCCACAATGAGCAGTTCTTC.

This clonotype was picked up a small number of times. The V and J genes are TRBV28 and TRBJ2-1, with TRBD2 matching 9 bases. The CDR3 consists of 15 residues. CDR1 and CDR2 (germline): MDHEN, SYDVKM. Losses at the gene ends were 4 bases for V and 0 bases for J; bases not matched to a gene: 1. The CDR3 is CASSWRGGSYNEQFF. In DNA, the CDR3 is TGTGCCAGCAGTTGGCGGGGGGGCTCCTACAATGAGCAGTTCTTC.

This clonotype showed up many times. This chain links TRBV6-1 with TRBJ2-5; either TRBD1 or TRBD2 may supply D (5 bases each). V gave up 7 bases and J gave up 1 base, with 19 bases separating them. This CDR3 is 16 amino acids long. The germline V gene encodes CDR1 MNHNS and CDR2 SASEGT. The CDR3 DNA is TGTGCCAGCAAGAGGATCGAGGGACCCATCCAAGAGACCCAGTACTTC. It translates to CASKRIEGPIQETQYF.

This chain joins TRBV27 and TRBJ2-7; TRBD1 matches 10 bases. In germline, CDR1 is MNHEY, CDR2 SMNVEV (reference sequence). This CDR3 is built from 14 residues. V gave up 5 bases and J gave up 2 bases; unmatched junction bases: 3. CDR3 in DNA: TGTGCCAGCAGTGAGACAGGGGGCCCCTACGAGCAGTACTTC. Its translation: CASSETGGPYEQYF.

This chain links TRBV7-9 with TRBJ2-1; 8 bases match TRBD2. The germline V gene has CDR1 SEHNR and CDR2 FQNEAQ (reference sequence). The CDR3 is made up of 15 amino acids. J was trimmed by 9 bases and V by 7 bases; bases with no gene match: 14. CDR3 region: CASTPGTSLTIEQFF. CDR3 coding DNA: TGTGCCAGCACCCCCGGGACTAGTCTCACGATTGAGCAGTTCTTC.

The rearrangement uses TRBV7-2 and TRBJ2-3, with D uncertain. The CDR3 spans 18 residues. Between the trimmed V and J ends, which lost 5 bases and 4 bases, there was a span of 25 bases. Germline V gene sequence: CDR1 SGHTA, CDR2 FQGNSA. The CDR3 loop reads CASSVHRDRPASADTQYF. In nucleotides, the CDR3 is TGTGCCAGCAGCGTACACCGCGACCGGCCTGCGTCGGCAGATACGCAGTATTTT.

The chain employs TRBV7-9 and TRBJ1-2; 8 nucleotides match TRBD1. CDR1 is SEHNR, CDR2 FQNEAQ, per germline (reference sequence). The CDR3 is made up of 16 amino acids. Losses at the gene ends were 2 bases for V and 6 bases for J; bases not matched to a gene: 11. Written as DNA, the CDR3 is TGTGCCAGCAGCTTACCACACCTGGACAGGGTGGATGGCTACACCTTC. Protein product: CASSLPHLDRVDGYTF.

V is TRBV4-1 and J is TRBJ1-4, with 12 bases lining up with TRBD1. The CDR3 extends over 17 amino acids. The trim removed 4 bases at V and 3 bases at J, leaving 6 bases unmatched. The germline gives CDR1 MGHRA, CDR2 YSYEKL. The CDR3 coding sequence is TGCGCCAGCAGCCCCCGGGACAGGGGGCTCTCTAATGAAAAACTGTTTTTT. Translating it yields CASSPRDRGLSNEKLFF.

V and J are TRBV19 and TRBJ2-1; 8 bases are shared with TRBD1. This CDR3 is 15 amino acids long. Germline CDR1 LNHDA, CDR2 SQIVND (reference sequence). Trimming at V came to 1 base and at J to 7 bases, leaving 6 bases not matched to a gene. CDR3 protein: CASSIGQGARNEQFF. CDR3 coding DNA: TGTGCCAGTAGTATAGGTCAGGGGGCGAGGAATGAGCAGTTCTTC.

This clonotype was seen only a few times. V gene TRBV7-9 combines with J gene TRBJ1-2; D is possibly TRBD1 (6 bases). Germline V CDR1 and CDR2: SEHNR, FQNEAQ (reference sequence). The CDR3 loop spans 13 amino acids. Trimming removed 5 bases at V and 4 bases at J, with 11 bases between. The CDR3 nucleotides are TGTGCCAGCAGCCCCTCGGGGGCCTATGGCTACACCTTC. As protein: CASSPSGAYGYTF.

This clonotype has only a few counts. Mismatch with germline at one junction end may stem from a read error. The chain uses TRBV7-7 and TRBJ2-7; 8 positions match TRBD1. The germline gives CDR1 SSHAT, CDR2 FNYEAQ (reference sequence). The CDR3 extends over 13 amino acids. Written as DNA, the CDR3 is TGTGCTAGCAGCTCCGGACAGGGACTCGAGCAGTACTTC. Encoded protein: CASSSGQGLEQYF. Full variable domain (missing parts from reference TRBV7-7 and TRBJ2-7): GAGVSQSPRYKVTKRGQDVTLRCDPISSHATLYWYQQALGQGPEFLTYFNYEAQPDKSGLPSDRFSAERPEGSISTLTIQRTEQRDSAMYRCASSSGQGLEQYFGPGTRLTVT.

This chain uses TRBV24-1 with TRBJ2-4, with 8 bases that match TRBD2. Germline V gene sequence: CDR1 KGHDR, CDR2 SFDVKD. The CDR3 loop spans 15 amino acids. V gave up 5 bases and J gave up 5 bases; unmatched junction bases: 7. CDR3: CATSGPGGPENIQYF. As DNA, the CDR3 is TGTGCCACCAGTGGGCCGGGAGGGCCGGAAAACATTCAGTACTTC.

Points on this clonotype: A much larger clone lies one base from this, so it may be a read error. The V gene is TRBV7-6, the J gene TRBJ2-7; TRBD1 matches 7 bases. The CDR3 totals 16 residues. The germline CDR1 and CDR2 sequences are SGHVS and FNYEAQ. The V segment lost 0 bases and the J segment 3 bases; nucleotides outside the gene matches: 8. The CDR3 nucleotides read TGTGCCAGCAGCTTAGCGTCGGAAGGGGGCCACTACGAGCAGTACTTC. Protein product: CASSLASEGGHYEQYF.

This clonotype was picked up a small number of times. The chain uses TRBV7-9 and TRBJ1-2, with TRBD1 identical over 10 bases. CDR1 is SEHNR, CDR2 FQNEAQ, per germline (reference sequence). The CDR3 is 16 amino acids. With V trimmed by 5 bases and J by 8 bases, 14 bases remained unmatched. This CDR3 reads CASSAWDRGFALGYTF. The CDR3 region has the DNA TGTGCCAGCAGCGCCTGGGACAGGGGTTTCGCTTTGGGCTACACCTTC.

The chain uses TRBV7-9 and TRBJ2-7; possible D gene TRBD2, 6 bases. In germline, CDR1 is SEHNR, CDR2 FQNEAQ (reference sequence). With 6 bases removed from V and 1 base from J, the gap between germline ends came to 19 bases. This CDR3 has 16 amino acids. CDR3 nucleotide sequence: TGTGCCAGCAGGGCTACTGGGGGGACCCGATCCTACGAGCAGTACTTC. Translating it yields CASRATGGTRSYEQYF. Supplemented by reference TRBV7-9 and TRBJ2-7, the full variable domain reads DTGVSQNPRHKITKRGQNVTFRCDPISEHNRLYWYRQTLGQGPEFLTYFQNEAQLEKSRLLSDRFSAERPKGSFSTLEIQRTEQGDSAMYLCASRATGGTRSYEQYFGPGTRLTVT.

The CDR3 bases are TGTGCCAGCAGTTTCACTAGCGGGACGGACAATGAGCAGTTCTTC. Amino acid sequence: CASSFTSGTDNEQFF. The chain combines TRBV27 with TRBJ2-1, with 10 bases that match TRBD2. Germline values: CDR1 MNHEY, CDR2 SMNVEV (reference sequence). This CDR3 contains 15 residues. V shed 3 bases, J shed 5 bases, and the junction held 4 bases outside the gene matches.

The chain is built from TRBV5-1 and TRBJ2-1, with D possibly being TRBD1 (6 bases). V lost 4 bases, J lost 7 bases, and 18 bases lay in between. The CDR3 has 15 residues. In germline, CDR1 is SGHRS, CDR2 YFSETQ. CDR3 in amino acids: CASSEDSYGYNEQFF. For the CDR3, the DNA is TGCGCCAGCAGCGAGGACAGCTATGGATATAATGAGCAGTTCTTC.

CDR3 region: CASSLDRYNEQFF. Here the CDR3 DNA reads TGTGCCAGCAGTTTGGACCGGTACAATGAGCAGTTCTTC. J is TRBJ2-1 and V is TRBV11-1; D ambiguous. Between the trimmed V and J ends, which lost 6 bases and 4 bases, there was a span of 10 bases. Germline V lookup: CDR1 SGHAT, CDR2 FQDESV (reference sequence). The CDR3 length is 13 residues.

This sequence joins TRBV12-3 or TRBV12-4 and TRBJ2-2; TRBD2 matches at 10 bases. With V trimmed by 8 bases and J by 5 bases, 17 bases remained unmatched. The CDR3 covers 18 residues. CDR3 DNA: TGTGCCAGCCCCCCAAACTCTCAAGCGGGAGGGCGAACCGGGGAGCTGTTTTTT. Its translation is CASPPNSQAGGRTGELFF.

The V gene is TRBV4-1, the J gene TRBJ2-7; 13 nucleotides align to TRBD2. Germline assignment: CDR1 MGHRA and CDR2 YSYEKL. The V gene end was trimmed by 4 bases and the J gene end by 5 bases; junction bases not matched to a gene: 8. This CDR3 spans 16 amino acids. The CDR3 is CASSPTSGGNRDEQYF. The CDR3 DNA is TGCGCCAGCAGCCCGACTAGCGGGGGGAATAGGGACGAGCAGTACTTC.

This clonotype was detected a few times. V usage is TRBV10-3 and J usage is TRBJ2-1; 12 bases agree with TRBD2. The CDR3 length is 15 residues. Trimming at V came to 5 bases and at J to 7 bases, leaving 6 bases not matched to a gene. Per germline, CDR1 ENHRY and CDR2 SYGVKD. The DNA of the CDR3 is TGTGCCATCAGTCGGACTAGCGGGATGTGGAATGAGCAGTTCTTC. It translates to CAISRTSGMWNEQFF.